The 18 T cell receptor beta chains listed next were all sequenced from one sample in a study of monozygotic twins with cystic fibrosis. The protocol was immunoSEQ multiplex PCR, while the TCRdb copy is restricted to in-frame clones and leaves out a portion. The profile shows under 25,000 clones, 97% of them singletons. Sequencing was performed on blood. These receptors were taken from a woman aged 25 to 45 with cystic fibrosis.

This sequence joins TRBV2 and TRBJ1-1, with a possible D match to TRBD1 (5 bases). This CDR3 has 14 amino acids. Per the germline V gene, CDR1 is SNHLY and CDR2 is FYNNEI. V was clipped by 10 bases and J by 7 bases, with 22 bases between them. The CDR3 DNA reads TGTGCCACGGCCTCCGGGACGTCTACTGATGAAGCTTTCTTT. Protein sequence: CATASGTSTDEAFF.

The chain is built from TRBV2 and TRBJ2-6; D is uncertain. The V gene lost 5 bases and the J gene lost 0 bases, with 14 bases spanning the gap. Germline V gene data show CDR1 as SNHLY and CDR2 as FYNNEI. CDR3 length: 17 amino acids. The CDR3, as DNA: TGTGCCAGCAGTAGACGACGGAACCTCTCTGGGGCCAACGTCCTGACTTTC. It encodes CASSRRRNLSGANVLTF.

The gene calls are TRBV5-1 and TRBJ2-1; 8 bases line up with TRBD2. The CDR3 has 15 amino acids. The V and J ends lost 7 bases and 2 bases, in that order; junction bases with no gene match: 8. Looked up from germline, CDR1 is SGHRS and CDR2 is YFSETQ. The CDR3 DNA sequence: TGCGCCAGCTCCCGGGGAGCGGGGGCCTACAATGAGCAGTTCTTC. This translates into CASSRGAGAYNEQFF.

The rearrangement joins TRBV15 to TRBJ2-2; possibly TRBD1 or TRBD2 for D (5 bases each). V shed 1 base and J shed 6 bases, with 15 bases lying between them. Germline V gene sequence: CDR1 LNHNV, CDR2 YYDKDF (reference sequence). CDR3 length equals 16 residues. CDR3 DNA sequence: TGTGCCACCAGCAGAGGGCTGGGGGTTATGGCCGGGGAGCTGTTTTTT. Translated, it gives CATSRGLGVMAGELFF.

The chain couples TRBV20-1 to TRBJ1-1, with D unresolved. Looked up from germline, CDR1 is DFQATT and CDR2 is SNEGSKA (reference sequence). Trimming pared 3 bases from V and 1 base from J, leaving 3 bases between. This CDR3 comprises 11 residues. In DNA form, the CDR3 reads TGCAGTGCTAGGTCGAACACTGAAGCTTTCTTT. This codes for CSARSNTEAFF.

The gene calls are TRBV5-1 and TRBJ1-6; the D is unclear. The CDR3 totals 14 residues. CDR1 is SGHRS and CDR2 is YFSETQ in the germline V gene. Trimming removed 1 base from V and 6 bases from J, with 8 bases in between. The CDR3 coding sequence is TGCGCCAGCAGCTTGCTGGTGATTAATTCACCCCTCCACTTT. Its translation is CASSLLVINSPLHF.

The CDR3: CASSLSPYEQYF. CDR3 nucleotide sequence: TGTGCCAGCAGCTTATCACCCTACGAGCAGTACTTC. V usage is TRBV5-6 and J usage is TRBJ2-5; D gene ambiguous. The J call is in doubt because the DNA end fits TRBJ2-7 better. The CDR3 has 12 amino acids. Germline CDR1 and CDR2: SGHDT and YYEEEE.

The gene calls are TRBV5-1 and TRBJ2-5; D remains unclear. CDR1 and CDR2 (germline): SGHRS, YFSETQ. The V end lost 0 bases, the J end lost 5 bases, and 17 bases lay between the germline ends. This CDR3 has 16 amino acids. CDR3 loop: CASSLGEGIGWETQYF. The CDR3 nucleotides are TGCGCCAGCAGCTTGGGTGAAGGAATCGGGTGGGAGACCCAGTACTTC.

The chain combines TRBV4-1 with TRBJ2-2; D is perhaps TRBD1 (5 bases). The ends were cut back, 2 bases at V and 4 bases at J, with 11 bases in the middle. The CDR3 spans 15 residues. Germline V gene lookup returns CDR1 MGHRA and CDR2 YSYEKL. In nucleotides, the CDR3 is TGCGCCAGCAGCCAACCAGGGAAGGGCACCGGGGAGCTGTTTTTT. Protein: CASSQPGKGTGELFF.

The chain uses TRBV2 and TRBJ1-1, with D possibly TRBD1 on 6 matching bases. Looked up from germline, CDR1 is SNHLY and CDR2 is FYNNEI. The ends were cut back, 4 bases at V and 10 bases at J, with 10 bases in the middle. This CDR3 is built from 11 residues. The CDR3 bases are TGTGCCAGCAGTGTAGAGGGGGGAGCTTTCTTT. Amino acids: CASSVEGGAFF.

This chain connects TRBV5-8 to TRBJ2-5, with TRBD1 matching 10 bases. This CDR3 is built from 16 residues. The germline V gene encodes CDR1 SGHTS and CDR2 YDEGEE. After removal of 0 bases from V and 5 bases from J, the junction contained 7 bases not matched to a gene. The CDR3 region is CASSLGTGGMDETQYF. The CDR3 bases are TGTGCCAGCAGCTTGGGGACAGGGGGGATGGATGAGACCCAGTACTTC.

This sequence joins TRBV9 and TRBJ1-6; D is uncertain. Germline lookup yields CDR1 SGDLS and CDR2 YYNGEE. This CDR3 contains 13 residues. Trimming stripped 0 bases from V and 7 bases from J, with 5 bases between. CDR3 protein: CASSVGENSPLHF. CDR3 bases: TGTGCCAGCAGCGTAGGGGAGAATTCACCCCTCCACTTT.

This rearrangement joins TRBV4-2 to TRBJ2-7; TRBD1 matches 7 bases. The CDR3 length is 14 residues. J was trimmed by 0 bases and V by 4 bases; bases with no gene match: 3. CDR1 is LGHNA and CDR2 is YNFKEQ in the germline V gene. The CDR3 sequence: CASSLGTASYEQYF. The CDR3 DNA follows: TGTGCCAGCAGCCTCGGGACAGCCTCCTACGAGCAGTACTTC.

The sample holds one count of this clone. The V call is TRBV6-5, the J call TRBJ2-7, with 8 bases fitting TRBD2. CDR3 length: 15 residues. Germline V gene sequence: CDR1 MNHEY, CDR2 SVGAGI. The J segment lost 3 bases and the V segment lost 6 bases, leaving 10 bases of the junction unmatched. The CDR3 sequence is CASRASGGSFYEQYF. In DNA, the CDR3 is TGTGCCAGCAGGGCGAGCGGGGGCTCCTTCTACGAGCAGTACTTC.

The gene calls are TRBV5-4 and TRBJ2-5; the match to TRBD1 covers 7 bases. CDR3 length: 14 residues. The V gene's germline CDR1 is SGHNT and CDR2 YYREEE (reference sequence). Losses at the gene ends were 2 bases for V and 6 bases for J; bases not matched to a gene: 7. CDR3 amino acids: CASSFDRVLKTQYF. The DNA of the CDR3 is TGTGCCAGCAGCTTCGACAGGGTGCTAAAGACCCAGTACTTC.

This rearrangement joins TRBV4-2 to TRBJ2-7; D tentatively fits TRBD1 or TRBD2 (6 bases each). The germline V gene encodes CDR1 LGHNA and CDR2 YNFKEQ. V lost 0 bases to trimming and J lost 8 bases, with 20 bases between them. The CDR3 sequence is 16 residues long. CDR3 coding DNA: TGTGCCAGCAGCCAAGATCTTGGAGGGGGAGGTCCCAAGCAGTACTTC. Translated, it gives CASSQDLGGGGPKQYF.

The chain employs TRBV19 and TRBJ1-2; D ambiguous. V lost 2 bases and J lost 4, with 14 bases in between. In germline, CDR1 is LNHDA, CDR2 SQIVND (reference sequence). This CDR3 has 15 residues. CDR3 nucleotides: TGTGCCAGTAGTATAAGCCCTCAGGCAGGCTATGGCTACACCTTC. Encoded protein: CASSISPQAGYGYTF.

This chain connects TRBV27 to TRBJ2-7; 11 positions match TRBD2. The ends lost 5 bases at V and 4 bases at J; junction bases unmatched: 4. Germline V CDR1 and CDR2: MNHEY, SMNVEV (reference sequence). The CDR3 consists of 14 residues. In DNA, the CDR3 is TGTGCCAGCAGTCCCGGGACTAGCGGATACGAGCAGTACTTC. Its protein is CASSPGTSGYEQYF.